The T cell receptor (beta chain) described here comes from a study of T cells in Graves' hyperthyroidism and ophthalmopathy. Study summary: Initial diagnosis, before any treatment, was when peripheral blood was collected.

Amplification of TCR beta CDR3 regions was performed using RNA transcripts as template. The TCR CDR3 first-round RT-PCR relied on the HTBI primer set. Each CDR3 protein is one row after TCRdb ran MiXCR on the multiplex PCR reads. The sample shows fewer than 600,000 distinct CDR3 sequences, around 13% of them seen only once. Stable Graves' hyperthyroidism meant no ophthalmopathy progression within 18 months. Orbital computed tomography, thyroid ultrasound, serum thyroxine and TRAb, and clinical symptoms together informed the diagnoses. This clonotype was picked up many times. The clonotype was recovered from a woman aged 40 to 55 with Graves' hyperthyroidism. The material sequenced was blood.

The CDR3 loop is CARGGGTMNTEAFF. CDR3 nucleotides: TGTGCCCGAGGTGGCGGAACCATGAACACTGAAGCTTTCTTT. The V call is TRBV30, the J call TRBJ1-1; D ambiguous. The CDR3 has 14 residues. The germline V gene has CDR1 GTSNPN and CDR2 SVGIG (reference sequence). Trimming removed 8 bases at V and 0 bases at J, with 16 bases between.